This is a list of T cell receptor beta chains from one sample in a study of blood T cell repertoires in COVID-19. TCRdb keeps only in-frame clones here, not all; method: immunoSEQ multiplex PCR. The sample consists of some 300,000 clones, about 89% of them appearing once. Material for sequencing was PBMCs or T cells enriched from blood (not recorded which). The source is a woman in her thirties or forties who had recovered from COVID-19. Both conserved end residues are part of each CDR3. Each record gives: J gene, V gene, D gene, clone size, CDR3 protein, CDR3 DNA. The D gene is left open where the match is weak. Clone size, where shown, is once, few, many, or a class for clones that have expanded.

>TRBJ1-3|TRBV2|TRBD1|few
CASNRGLGGNTIYF
TGTGCCAGCAACAGGGGGCTCGGAGGAAACACCATATATTTT
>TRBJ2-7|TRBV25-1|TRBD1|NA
CASSVGTGEGEQYF
TGTGCCAGCAGTGTCGGGACAGGGGAGGGCGAGCAGTACTTC
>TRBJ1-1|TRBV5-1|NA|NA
CASSFILGPNTEAFF
TGCGCCAGCAGCTTTATTTTGGGCCCGAACACTGAAGCTTTCTTT
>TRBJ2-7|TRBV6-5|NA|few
CASRSTGHPYEQYF
TGTGCCAGCAGAAGTACGGGACACCCCTACGAGCAGTACTTC
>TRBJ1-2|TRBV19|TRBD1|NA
CASSITGDRGTGYTF
TGTGCCAGTAGTATAACCGGTGACAGGGGGACCGGCTACACCTTC
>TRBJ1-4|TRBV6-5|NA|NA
CASSLGPSGEKLFF
TGTGCCAGCAGCCTTGGCCCAAGCGGTGAAAAACTGTTTTTT
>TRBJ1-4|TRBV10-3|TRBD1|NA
CAISEGTGAGEKLFF
TGTGCCATCAGTGAGGGAACAGGGGCGGGTGAAAAACTGTTTTTT
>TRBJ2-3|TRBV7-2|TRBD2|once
CASRRLAVGTDTQYF
TGTGCCAGCAGGAGACTAGCGGTTGGCACAGATACGCAGTATTTT
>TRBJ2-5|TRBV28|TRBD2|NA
CASSSHYSGGERWAQYF
TGTGCCAGCAGTTCGCACTATAGCGGGGGGGAGCGGTGGGCCCAGTACTTC
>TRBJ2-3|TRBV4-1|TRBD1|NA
CASSQRGTGQLGTDTQYF
TGCGCCAGCAGCCAACGAGGGACAGGGCAGCTCGGCACAGATACGCAGTATTTT
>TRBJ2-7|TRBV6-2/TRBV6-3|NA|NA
CASSYERGRVNEQYF
TGTGCCAGCAGTTACGAAAGGGGCCGAGTGAACGAGCAGTACTTC
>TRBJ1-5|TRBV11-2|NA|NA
CASSSSGGDQPQHF
TGTGCCAGCAGCTCAAGTGGGGGCGATCAGCCCCAGCATTTT
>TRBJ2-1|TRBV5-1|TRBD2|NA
CASSAELAGGLVNEQFF
TGCGCCAGCAGCGCGGAGCTAGCGGGGGGGCTAGTCAATGAGCAGTTCTTC
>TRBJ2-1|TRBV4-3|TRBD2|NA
CASSQLRGGRYNEQFF
TGCGCCAGCAGCCAACTTCGGGGCGGGAGGTACAATGAGCAGTTCTTC
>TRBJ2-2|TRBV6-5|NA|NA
CASSYDSTGELFF
TGTGCCAGCAGTTACGACAGCACCGGGGAGCTGTTTTTT
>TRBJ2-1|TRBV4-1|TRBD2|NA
CASSHPLKGVGAGGLNNEQFF
TGCGCCAGCAGCCATCCGCTAAAGGGCGTAGGAGCGGGGGGCCTGAACAATGAGCAGTTCTTC
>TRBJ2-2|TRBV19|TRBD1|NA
CASSRGQGAGTGELFF
TGTGCCAGTAGTAGGGGACAGGGGGCAGGTACCGGGGAGCTGTTTTTT
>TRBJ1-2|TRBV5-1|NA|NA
CASSARGSFNYGYTF
TGCGCCAGCAGCGCACGAGGATCCTTTAACTATGGCTACACCTTC
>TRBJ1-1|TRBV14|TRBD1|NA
CASSQTGAANTEAFF
TGTGCCAGCAGCCAAACAGGGGCAGCGAACACTGAAGCTTTCTTT
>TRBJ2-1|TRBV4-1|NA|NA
CASSRSPGQRYNEQFF
TGCGCCAGCAGTCGTTCACCGGGACAACGATACAATGAGCAGTTCTTC
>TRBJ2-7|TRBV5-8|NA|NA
CASSATGSKRSEQYF
TGTGCCAGCAGCGCAACCGGGTCCAAGAGGAGCGAGCAGTACTTC
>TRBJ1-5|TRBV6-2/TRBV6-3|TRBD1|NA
CASSYRTGSGNQPQHF
TGTGCCAGCAGTTACCGGACAGGGAGTGGCAATCAGCCCCAGCATTTT